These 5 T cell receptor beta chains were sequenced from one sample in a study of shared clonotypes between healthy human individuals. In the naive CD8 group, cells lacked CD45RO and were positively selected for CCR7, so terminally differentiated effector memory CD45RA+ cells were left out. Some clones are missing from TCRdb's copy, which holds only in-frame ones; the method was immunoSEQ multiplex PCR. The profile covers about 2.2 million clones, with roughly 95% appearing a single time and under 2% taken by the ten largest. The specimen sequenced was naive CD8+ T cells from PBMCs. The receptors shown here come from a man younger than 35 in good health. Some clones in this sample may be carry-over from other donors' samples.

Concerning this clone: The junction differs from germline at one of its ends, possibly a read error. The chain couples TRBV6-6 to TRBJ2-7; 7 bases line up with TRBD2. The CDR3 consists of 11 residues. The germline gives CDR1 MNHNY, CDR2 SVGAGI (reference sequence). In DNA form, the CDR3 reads TGTACCAGCAGGGACTACTACGAGCAGTACTTC. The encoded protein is CTSRDYYEQYF.

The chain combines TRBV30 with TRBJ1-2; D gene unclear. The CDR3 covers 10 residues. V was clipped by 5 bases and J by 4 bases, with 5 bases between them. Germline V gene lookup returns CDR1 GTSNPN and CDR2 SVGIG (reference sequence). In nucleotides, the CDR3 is TGTGCCTGGCTTTCCTATGGCTACACCTTC. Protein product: CAWLSYGYTF.

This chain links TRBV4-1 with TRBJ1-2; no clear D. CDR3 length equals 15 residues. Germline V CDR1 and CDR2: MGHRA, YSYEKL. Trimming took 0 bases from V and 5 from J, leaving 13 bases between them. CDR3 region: CASSQDRSPAYGYTF. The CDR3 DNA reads TGCGCCAGCAGCCAAGATCGAAGTCCGGCTTATGGCTACACCTTC.

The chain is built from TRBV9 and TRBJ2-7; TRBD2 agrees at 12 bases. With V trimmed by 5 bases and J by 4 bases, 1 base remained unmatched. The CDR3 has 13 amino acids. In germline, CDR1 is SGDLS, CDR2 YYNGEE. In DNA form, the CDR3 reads TGTGCCAGCAGACTAGCGGGAGGTTACGAGCAGTACTTC. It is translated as CASRLAGGYEQYF.

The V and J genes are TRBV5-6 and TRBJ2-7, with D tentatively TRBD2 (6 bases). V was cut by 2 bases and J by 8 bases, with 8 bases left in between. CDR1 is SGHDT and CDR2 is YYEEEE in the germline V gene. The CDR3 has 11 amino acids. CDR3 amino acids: CASSFGGQQYF. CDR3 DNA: TGTGCCAGCAGCTTCGGGGGACAGCAGTACTTC.